Sequencing of this T cell receptor (beta chain) was carried out in a study of blood T cell repertoires in COVID-19 (dated by TCRdb to about 2020). Turning to the overall study: Samples from collaborators originated in the United States, Italy and Spain and spanned both the acute and convalescent phases of COVID-19. The material from the prospective study consisted of cDNA or gDNA derived from T cells, B-cell-depleted T cells, or PBMCs. Deeply sampled blood TCRbeta repertoires from subjects exposed to, actively infected with, or recovered from COVID-19 were included in the dataset. A freely available public database, intended as a resource for researchers studying the immune response to SARS-CoV-2, is where the repertoires were released. Samples came from the ongoing ImmuneRACE study (first 160 participants) plus 1,254 subjects from 6 global collaborators. Sample metadata almost always included a de-identified subject ID, COVID-19 status, age in years and sex. HLA class I and class II types, where available, came from metadata supplied by the sample provider rather than from assay-based typing. The study at large found these results: How much clinical and demographic metadata was included differed by source and by participant, and the metadata was provided uncurated.

Concerning this clone itself: Its recognized antigen is unknown. The record has no base qualities; no much larger clone is one base away.

The immunoSEQ Assay, a bias-controlled multiplex PCR, was used to amplify TCRbeta CDR3 regions from genomic DNA. As for the original processing: Nucleated cell counts per sample were estimated from amplification of reference gene primers within the assay. To quantify the absolute abundance of each unique TCRbeta CDR3 rearrangement, sequence reads were collapsed and filtered. For each sample, productive Simpson clonality was calculated as the square root of Simpson's diversity index over productive rearrangements. This immuneACCESS table, as held by TCRdb, lists in-frame sequences with V and J called but not all clones. Of the missing ones, under half trace to an unresolved V gene in checked studies; the others have no known cause. The V and J calls and clone size come from that table; D and trimming were worked out from the DNA. The sample yields tens of thousands of clones; roughly 80% were counted once. Clones ranked in the top ten supply 15% of the sample.

Collaborating institutions collected whole blood in K2EDTA tubes following their own protocols. For TCRbeta analysis, collaborators shipped samples as frozen whole blood, isolated PBMCs, or DNA extracted from either of those sample types. V lost 11 bases and J lost 6 bases; the stretch between them is 23 bases long. The CDR3 measures 14 amino acids from cysteine to phenylalanine. Only the CDR3 part of the read is kept: 42 bases, read in frame from the first base. CDR1 and CDR2 are drawn from the germline V gene: SNHLY, FYNNEI. Sequencing input: peripheral blood. The origin of this receptor is a woman older than 75 with acute or convalescent COVID-19. Recombination connected TRBV2 to TRBJ2-7; 7 matching bases give a weak D call of TRBD1. The CDR3 reads as follows: CASNPRDRQGEQYF. The DNA sequence is as follows: TGTGCCTCAAATCCGCGGGATAGACAGGGCGAGCAGTACTTC. The variable domain in full, with residues beyond the CDR3 obtained from the reference TRBV2 and TRBJ2-7 genes, is EPEVTQTPSHQVTQMGQEVILRCVPISNHLYFYWYRQILGQKVEFLVSFYNNEISEKSEIFDDQFSVERPDGSNFTLKIRSTKLEDSAMYFCASNPRDRQGEQYFGPGTRLTVT.